What follows are 6 T cell receptor beta chains derived from one specimen sequenced in a study of blood T cells in healthy people across ages. With a J-beta primer mix and a sample-barcoded 5' primer, a second PCR ran 7 to 11 cycles. TCRdb reprocessed the 5' RACE reads with MiXCR, giving one entry per CDR3 protein. The data hold about a million distinct CDR3 sequences, with roughly two fifths observed a single time. The sequencing input was blood. The receptors were gathered from a man between 18 and 29 years old in good health.

The gene calls are TRBV7-2 and TRBJ1-6; no definite D call. V was shortened by 2 bases and J by 5 bases, with 10 bases between the two germline ends. Germline lookup yields CDR1 SGHTA and CDR2 FQGNSA. The CDR3 is 15 residues long. The CDR3 DNA reads TGTGCCAGCAGCTTATCCAGGAACCATAATTCACCCCTCCACTTT. This translates into CASSLSRNHNSPLHF.

This clonotype was counted many times. V and J are TRBV12-3 or TRBV12-4 and TRBJ2-1; perhaps D is TRBD1 or TRBD2 (5 bases each). Deletions cut 5 bases from V and 3 bases from J, with 14 bases between. The CDR3 extends over 15 amino acids. This CDR3 is CASSEPGTNYNEQFF. The CDR3 nucleotides read TGTGCCAGCAGTGAACCCGGGACCAACTACAATGAGCAGTTCTTC.

About this clonotype itself: The junction shows a germline mismatch at one end, possibly a read error. The J gene is TRBJ2-6, the V gene TRBV6-2 or TRBV6-3, with a possible D match to TRBD1 (5 bases). CDR3 length equals 18 residues. Looked up from germline, CDR1 is MNHEY and CDR2 is SVGEGT. CDR3 protein: CACSDPGLLGSGASVLTF. The CDR3 region has the DNA TGTGCCTGCAGTGACCCAGGCTTACTCGGATCTGGGGCCAGCGTCCTGACTTTC.

This clonotype appeared many times. The germline gene is not matched at one end of the junction; a read error may be the cause. The chain combines TRBV11-2 with TRBJ2-1; TRBD1 aligns across 7 bases. The CDR3 runs 13 residues. CDR1 is SGHAT and CDR2 is FQNNGV in the germline V gene. The CDR3 DNA follows: TGCGCCAGCAGCTTAGGGGGCCACAATGAGCAGTTCTTC. This codes for CASSLGGHNEQFF. The variable domain in full, completed from reference TRBV11-2 and TRBJ2-1, reads EAGVAQSPRYKIIEKRQSVAFWCNPISGHATLYWYQQILGQGPKLLIQFQNNGVVDDSQLPKDRFSAERLKGVDSTLKIQPAKLEDSAVYLCASSLGGHNEQFFGPGTRLTVL.

This clonotype was detected a few times. The chain couples TRBV7-2 to TRBJ2-2, with 7 bases that match TRBD1. Trimming took 7 bases from V and 5 from J; bases not matched to a gene: 7. The CDR3 runs 14 residues. Germline V lookup: CDR1 SGHTA, CDR2 FQGNSA. CDR3 nucleotide sequence: TGTGCCAGCACCACAGGGGAACGGACCGGGGAGCTGTTTTTT. It translates to CASTTGERTGELFF.

This clonotype was seen more than once but under ten times. The chain uses TRBV12-3 or TRBV12-4 and TRBJ2-1; weak D call: TRBD1 (6 bases). V was shortened by 5 bases and J by 3 bases, with 11 bases between the two germline ends. The CDR3 consists of 14 residues. Here the CDR3 reads CASSTGSNYNEQFF. CDR3 sequence (DNA): TGTGCCAGCAGTACAGGGAGTAACTACAATGAGCAGTTCTTC.